This TCR beta chain was documented in a study of PD-L1 blockade in urothelial cancer. Every PCR was spiked with synthetic TCR analog templates. Repertoires were generated with immunoSEQ multiplex PCR, while TCRdb's copy carries only in-frame clones and drops some. This table has roughly 63,000 clones, 81% appearing once. About this clone: Its antigen is still unknown.

Time point indicated: pretreatment peripheral blood. Study outcomes and limitations: Tumor-linked clones in blood grew more by 3 weeks in durable-benefit patients.

With 4 bases removed from V and 1 base from J, the gap between germline ends came to 7 bases. Germline V lookup: CDR1 ENHRY, CDR2 SYGVKD. This CDR3 comprises 13 residues. The chain has TRBV10-3 and TRBJ1-1, with TRBD1 as a possible D gene (6 bases). Sequences were derived from PBMCs, sampled around atezolizumab (anti-PD-L1) treatment. The TCR comes from a man between 65 and 80 years old with urothelial cancer. CDR3 bases: TGTGCCATCAGTGCACAGGGGAACACTGAAGCTTTCTTT. This sequence encodes CAISAQGNTEAFF.